The 21 T cell receptor beta chains presented below share a single source sample, sequenced in a study of T-cell memory formation after mild COVID-19. TCRdb redid the calling of the 5' RACE reads with MiXCR, one entry per CDR3 protein. The sample includes about 140,000 distinct CDR3 sequences, 11% to 15% of them seen just once. The source material was PBMCs or a T cell subset sorted from them (not recorded which). The receptors stem from an adult woman who had mild COVID-19 (a few samples of this study predate the infection). Cell type and time point are not known.

This clonotype was seen a handful of times. The rearrangement joins TRBV7-3 to TRBJ1-2; 7 nucleotides match TRBD1. The germline CDR1 and CDR2 sequences are SGHTA and FQGTGA. With V trimmed by 5 bases and J by 3 bases, 12 bases remained unmatched. The CDR3 is 16 residues long. The DNA for the CDR3 is TGTGCCAGCAGCCCCGAGGGGGCGGATGTGTACTATGGCTACACCTTC. Translating gives CASSPEGADVYYGYTF.

This clonotype occurred a few times. The chain couples TRBV7-2 to TRBJ2-1; D remains ambiguous. The CDR3 totals 13 residues. Germline CDR1 SGHTA, CDR2 FQGNSA. The V gene lost 5 bases and the J gene lost 4 bases, with 9 bases spanning the gap. This CDR3 is CASSLQWYNEQFF. CDR3 sequence (DNA): TGTGCCAGCAGCCTCCAATGGTACAATGAGCAGTTCTTC.

The chain joins TRBV13 to TRBJ2-3; no reliable D call. This CDR3 is built from 15 residues. V was clipped by 5 bases and J by 0 bases, with 12 bases between them. CDR1 PRHDT and CDR2 FYEKMQ come from the germline V gene (reference sequence). CDR3 DNA sequence: TGTGCCAGCAGCCCCCGTGGGTTCAGCACAGATACGCAGTATTTT. Translating it yields CASSPRGFSTDTQYF. Full variable domain (remainder filled in from reference TRBV13 and TRBJ2-3): AAGVIQSPRHLIKEKRETATLKCYPIPRHDTVYWYQQGPGQDPQFLISFYEKMQSDKGSIPDRFSAQQFSDYHSELNMSSLELGDSALYFCASSPRGFSTDTQYFGPGTRLTVL.

The rearrangement joins TRBV16 to TRBJ2-7; possibly TRBD1 for D (6 bases). The CDR3 sequence is 15 residues long. Germline assignment: CDR1 KGHSY and CDR2 FQNENV. Trimming took off 3 bases at V and 5 bases at J, with 17 bases between the two ends. This chain's CDR3 is CASSQLQGLEDEQYF. The CDR3 nucleotides read TGTGCCAGCAGCCAGCTTCAGGGGTTAGAGGACGAGCAGTACTTC.

This clonotype was detected only a few times. V usage is TRBV7-6 and J usage is TRBJ2-1; 8 bases match TRBD2. The CDR3 runs to 15 residues. The V and J ends lost 5 bases and 2 bases, in that order; junction bases with no gene match: 5. Germline V gene data show CDR1 as SGHVS and CDR2 as FNYEAQ. CDR3 region: CASSQFSGTYNEQFF. The DNA for the CDR3 is TGTGCCAGCAGCCAATTTAGCGGGACCTACAATGAGCAGTTCTTC.

This clonotype was seen more than once but under ten times. V usage is TRBV7-9 and J usage is TRBJ2-7; no firm D call. This CDR3 has 17 amino acids. V was shortened by 4 bases and J by 3 bases, with 22 bases between the two germline ends. Germline lookup yields CDR1 SEHNR and CDR2 FQNEAQ (reference sequence). The CDR3 spells CASSSSAKSLELYEQYF. As DNA, the CDR3 is TGTGCCAGCAGCTCCAGTGCGAAGAGTCTAGAACTCTACGAGCAGTACTTC.

The chain has TRBV7-9 and TRBJ1-2; D call uncertain. CDR3 size: 11 residues. Germline CDR1 and CDR2: SEHNR and FQNEAQ (reference sequence). Trimming took 4 bases from V and 6 from J, leaving 6 bases between them. CDR3 region: CASSSGDGYTF. CDR3 in DNA: TGTGCCAGCAGCTCCGGCGATGGCTACACCTTC.

The sample holds a few counts of this clonotype. The chain has TRBV12-3 or TRBV12-4 and TRBJ1-2; D gene ambiguous. The CDR3 extends over 13 amino acids. The ends were cut back, 2 bases at V and 8 bases at J, with 12 bases in the middle. In DNA form, the CDR3 reads TGTGCCAGCAGTTTATCGCTTCTTCACGGCTACACCTTC. Translating it yields CASSLSLLHGYTF.

The chain is built from TRBV20-1 and TRBJ2-2, with D uncertain. V shed 4 bases and J shed 2 bases, with 8 bases lying between them. CDR3 length equals 13 residues. CDR1 and CDR2 (germline): DFQATT, SNEGSKA (reference sequence). The CDR3 DNA follows: TGCAGTGCTACGAACAGAAACACCGGGGAGCTGTTTTTT. This gives the protein CSATNRNTGELFF.

The chain carries TRBV7-6 and TRBJ2-6; TRBD2 matches at 9 bases. Per the germline V gene, CDR1 is SGHVS and CDR2 is FNYEAQ. J was trimmed by 0 bases and V by 1 base; bases with no gene match: 7. CDR3 length equals 19 residues. CDR3 in amino acids: CASSLEPRLAASGANVLTF. CDR3 DNA: TGTGCCAGCAGCTTAGAGCCCCGACTAGCGGCCTCTGGGGCCAACGTCCTGACTTTC.

The chain joins TRBV19 to TRBJ1-2, with TRBD1 as a possible D gene (6 bases). The CDR3 length is 14 residues. V gave up 9 bases and J gave up 0 bases, with 14 bases separating them. Germline V gene sequence: CDR1 LNHDA, CDR2 SQIVND (reference sequence). The CDR3 loop is CARSNQGPNYGYTF. The CDR3 nucleotides read TGTGCCAGATCCAACCAGGGGCCTAACTATGGCTACACCTTC.

This clonotype was detected only a few times. The chain combines TRBV20-1 with TRBJ2-1, with unresolved D. Looked up from germline, CDR1 is DFQATT and CDR2 is SNEGSKA (reference sequence). V lost 6 bases, J lost 5 bases, and 5 bases lay in between. The CDR3 sequence is 10 residues long. CDR3 sequence (DNA): TGCAGTGCGAACGACAATGAGCAGTTCTTC. It codes for CSANDNEQFF.

The chain joins TRBV20-1 to TRBJ2-1; 11 bases map to TRBD2. Trimming cost V 6 bases and J 2 bases; bases outside gene matches: 9. The CDR3 totals 16 residues. Germline V gives CDR1 DFQATT, CDR2 SNEGSKA (reference sequence). Here the CDR3 reads CSALMGLAATYNEQFF. The CDR3 bases are TGCAGTGCCCTCATGGGACTAGCGGCAACCTACAATGAGCAGTTCTTC.

The V gene is TRBV27, the J gene TRBJ1-5; no reliable D call. The V end was cut by 0 bases, the J end by 4 bases, with 7 bases between. Germline values: CDR1 MNHEY, CDR2 SMNVEV (reference sequence). CDR3 length: 14 residues. CDR3 region: CASSLSGRNQPQHF. CDR3 sequence (DNA): TGTGCCAGCAGTTTATCTGGCCGGAATCAGCCCCAGCATTTT.

V and J are TRBV25-1 and TRBJ2-1; unclear D gene. CDR3 length equals 15 residues. V lost 1 base and J lost 0, with 7 bases in between. CDR1 is MGHDK, CDR2 SYGVNS, per germline. The chain's CDR3 is CASSEWGSSYNEQFF. In DNA, the CDR3 is TGTGCCAGCAGTGAATGGGGTAGCTCCTACAATGAGCAGTTCTTC. The full variable domain, completed using reference TRBV25-1 and TRBJ2-1, is EADIYQTPRYLVIGTGKKITLECSQTMGHDKMYWYQQDPGMELHLIHYSYGVNSTEKGDLSSESTVSRIRTEHFPLTLESARPSHTSQYLCASSEWGSSYNEQFFGPGTRLTVL.

The chain has TRBV12-3 or TRBV12-4 and TRBJ2-1, with TRBD1 matching 7 bases. There are 15 residues in the CDR3. The trim removed 3 bases at V and 2 bases at J, leaving 4 bases unmatched. CDR3 nucleotide sequence: TGTGCCAGCAGTTTGAGTCAGGGGGCCTACAATGAGCAGTTCTTC. It encodes CASSLSQGAYNEQFF.

The V call is TRBV4-1, the J call TRBJ2-7; D is ambiguous. Trimming removed 0 bases from V and 2 bases from J, with 8 bases in between. Germline CDR1 is MGHRA and CDR2 is YSYEKL. This CDR3 is 14 amino acids long. The CDR3 DNA reads TGCGCCAGCAGCCAAGATCCTCTAACCTACGAGCAGTACTTC. Amino acids: CASSQDPLTYEQYF.

There are a few counts of this clonotype. The rearrangement uses TRBV4-1 and TRBJ2-1; TRBD2 aligns across 12 bases. Germline trimming cut 3 bases from V and 4 bases from J; bases unmatched to any gene: 10. The CDR3 contains 18 residues. Germline loops: CDR1 MGHRA, CDR2 YSYEKL. CDR3 amino acids: CASSQWAPLAGGYNEQFF. For the CDR3, the DNA is TGCGCCAGCAGCCAGTGGGCCCCACTAGCGGGAGGATACAATGAGCAGTTCTTC.

The V call is TRBV7-2, the J call TRBJ2-7; a weak D match, TRBD1 (6 bases). The V end was cut by 4 bases, the J end by 4 bases, with 8 bases between. Germline CDR1 reads SGHTA; CDR2 reads FQGNSA. CDR3 length equals 12 residues. CDR3 loop: CASSYGQYEQYF. The CDR3 DNA sequence: TGTGCCAGCAGCTACGGACAGTACGAGCAGTACTTC.

The table lists this clonotype with a few counts. The chain combines TRBV7-9 with TRBJ2-1, with TRBD1 identical over 8 bases. Trimming took 5 bases from V and 6 from J; bases not matched to a gene: 3. From germline, CDR1 is SEHNR and CDR2 FQNEAQ (reference sequence). This CDR3 is built from 13 residues. The CDR3 here is CASSHDRGNEQFF. As DNA, the CDR3 is TGTGCCAGCAGCCACGACAGGGGCAATGAGCAGTTCTTC.

The chain links TRBV5-5 to TRBJ1-1; 7 nucleotides align to TRBD1. Germline trimming cut 3 bases from V and 0 bases from J; bases unmatched to any gene: 11. This CDR3 comprises 17 residues. Germline CDR1 is SGHKS and CDR2 is YYEKEE (reference sequence). In DNA form, the CDR3 reads TGTGCCAGCAGCTCCCCCACTTCGACAGGGATGAACACTGAAGCTTTCTTT. As protein: CASSSPTSTGMNTEAFF.